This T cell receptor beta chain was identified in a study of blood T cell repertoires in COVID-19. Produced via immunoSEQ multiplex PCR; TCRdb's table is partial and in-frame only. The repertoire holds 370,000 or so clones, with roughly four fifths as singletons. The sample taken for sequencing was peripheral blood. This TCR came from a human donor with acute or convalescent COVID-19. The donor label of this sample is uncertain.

Here the CDR3 reads CASSHGLGSEQFF. DNA for the CDR3: TGTGCCAGCAGCCACGGACTAGGTTCTGAGCAGTTCTTC. V is TRBV7-9 and J is TRBJ2-1, with 7 bases lining up with TRBD2. Trimming cost V 5 bases and J 9 bases; bases outside gene matches: 7. This CDR3 contains 13 residues. From germline, CDR1 is SEHNR and CDR2 FQNEAQ (reference sequence).